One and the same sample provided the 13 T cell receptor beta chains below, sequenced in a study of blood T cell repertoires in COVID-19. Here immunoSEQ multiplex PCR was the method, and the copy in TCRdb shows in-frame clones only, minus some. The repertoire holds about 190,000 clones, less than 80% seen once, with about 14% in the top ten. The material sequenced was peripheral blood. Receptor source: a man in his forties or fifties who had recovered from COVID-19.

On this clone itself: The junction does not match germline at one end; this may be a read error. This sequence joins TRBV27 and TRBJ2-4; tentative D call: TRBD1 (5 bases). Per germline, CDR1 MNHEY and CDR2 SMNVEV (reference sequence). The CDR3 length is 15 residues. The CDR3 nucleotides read TGTGCCAGCAGTTTGGGGCGAGGAGCCGAAAACATTCAGTACTTC. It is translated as CASSLGRGAENIQYF.

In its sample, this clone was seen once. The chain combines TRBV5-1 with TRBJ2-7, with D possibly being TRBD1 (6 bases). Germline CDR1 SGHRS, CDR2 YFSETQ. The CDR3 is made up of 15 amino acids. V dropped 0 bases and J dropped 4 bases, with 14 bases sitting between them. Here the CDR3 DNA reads TGCGCCAGCAGCTTGGGAGGGACAAGGGGTTACGAGCAGTACTTC. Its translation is CASSLGGTRGYEQYF.

The CDR3 here is CATKGQDAGEKLFF. CDR3 sequence (DNA): TGTGCCACCAAAGGACAGGACGCGGGAGAAAAACTGTTTTTT. The chain uses TRBV5-4 and TRBJ1-4; 7 positions agree with TRBD1. With 9 bases clipped from V and 8 bases from J, the junction kept 13 bases outside the gene matches. The CDR3 runs 14 residues. From germline, CDR1 is SGHNT and CDR2 YYREEE (reference sequence).

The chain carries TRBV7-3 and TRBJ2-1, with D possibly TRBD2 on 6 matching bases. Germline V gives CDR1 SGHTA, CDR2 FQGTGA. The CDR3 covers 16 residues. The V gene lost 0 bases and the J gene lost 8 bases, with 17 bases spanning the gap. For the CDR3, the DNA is TGTGCCAGCAGCTTAACGTCTGGCGGGATGGGTGATGAGCAGTTCTTC. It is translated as CASSLTSGGMGDEQFF.

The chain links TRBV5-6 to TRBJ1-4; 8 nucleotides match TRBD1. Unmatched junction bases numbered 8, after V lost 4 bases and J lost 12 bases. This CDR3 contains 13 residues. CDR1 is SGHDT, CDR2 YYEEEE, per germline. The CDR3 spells CASSGQGRRELFF. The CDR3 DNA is TGTGCCAGCAGCGGACAGGGAAGGAGAGAACTGTTTTTT.

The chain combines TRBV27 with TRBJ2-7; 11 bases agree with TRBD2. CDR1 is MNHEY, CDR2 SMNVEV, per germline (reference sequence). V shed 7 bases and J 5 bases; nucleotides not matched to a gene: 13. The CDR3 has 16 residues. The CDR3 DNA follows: TGTGCCAGCACCCCCATAAGACTAGCGGGACGGGACGAGCAGTACTTC. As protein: CASTPIRLAGRDEQYF.

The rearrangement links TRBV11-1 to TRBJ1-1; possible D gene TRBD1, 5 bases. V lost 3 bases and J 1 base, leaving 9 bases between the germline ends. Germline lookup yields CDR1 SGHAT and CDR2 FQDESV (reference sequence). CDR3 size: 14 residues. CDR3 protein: CASSFATANTEAFF. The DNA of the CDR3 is TGTGCCAGCAGCTTTGCGACAGCGAACACTGAAGCTTTCTTT.

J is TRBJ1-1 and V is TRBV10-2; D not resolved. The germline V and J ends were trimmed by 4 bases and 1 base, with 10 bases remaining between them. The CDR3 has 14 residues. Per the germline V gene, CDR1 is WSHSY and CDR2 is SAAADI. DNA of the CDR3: TGCGCCAGCAGTGGTGCAGAAAGGAACACTGAAGCTTTCTTT. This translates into CASSGAERNTEAFF.

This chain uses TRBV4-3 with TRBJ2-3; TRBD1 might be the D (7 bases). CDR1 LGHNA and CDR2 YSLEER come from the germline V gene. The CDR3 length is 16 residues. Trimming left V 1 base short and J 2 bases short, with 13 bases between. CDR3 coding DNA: TGCGCCAGCAGCCAAGCTCCAGGGGGGAACACAGATACGCAGTATTTT. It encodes CASSQAPGGNTDTQYF.

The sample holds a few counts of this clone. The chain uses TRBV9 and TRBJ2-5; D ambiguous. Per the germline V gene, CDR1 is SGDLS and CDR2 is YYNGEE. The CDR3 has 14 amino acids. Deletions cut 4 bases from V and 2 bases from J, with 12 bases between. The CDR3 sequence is CASSPSQRQETQYF. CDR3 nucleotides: TGTGCCAGCAGCCCATCACAGAGACAAGAGACCCAGTACTTC.

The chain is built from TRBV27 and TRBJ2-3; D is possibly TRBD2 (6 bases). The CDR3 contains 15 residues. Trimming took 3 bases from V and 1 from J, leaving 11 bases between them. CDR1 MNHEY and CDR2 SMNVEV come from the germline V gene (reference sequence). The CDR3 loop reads CASSLGRGGTDTQYF. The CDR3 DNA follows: TGTGCCAGCAGTTTGGGGCGCGGGGGCACAGATACGCAGTATTTT.

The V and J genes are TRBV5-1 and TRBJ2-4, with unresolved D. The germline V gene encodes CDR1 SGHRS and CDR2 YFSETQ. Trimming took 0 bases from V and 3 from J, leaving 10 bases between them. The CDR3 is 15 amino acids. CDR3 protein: CASSLALPGKNIQYF. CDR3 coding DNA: TGCGCCAGCAGCTTGGCGCTCCCGGGCAAAAACATTCAGTACTTC.

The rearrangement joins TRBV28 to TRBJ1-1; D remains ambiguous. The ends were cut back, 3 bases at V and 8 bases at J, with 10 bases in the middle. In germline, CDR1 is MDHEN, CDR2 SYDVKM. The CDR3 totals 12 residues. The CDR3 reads CASSFGGLEAFF. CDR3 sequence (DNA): TGTGCCAGCAGTTTTGGAGGGCTAGAAGCTTTCTTT. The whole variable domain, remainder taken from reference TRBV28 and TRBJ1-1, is DVKVTQSSRYLVKRTGEKVFLECVQDMDHENMFWYRQDPGLGLRLIYFSYDVKMKEKGDIPEGYSVSREKKERFSLILESASTNQTSMYLCASSFGGLEAFFGQGTRLTVV.